Listed below are T cell receptor beta chains from one sample, sequenced in a study of blood T cell repertoires in COVID-19. TCRdb's copy holds only in-frame clones and misses some; the assay was immunoSEQ multiplex PCR. The sample has approximately 270,000 clones, around 85% seen once. Sequenced input: peripheral blood. Receptors originate from a woman aged 65 to 85 with acute or convalescent COVID-19. Each CDR3 is given with its conserved first and last residue. Fields, in order: CDR3 DNA, CDR3 protein, J gene, D gene, clone size, V gene. A D gene is named only where the DNA matches it firmly. Only some rows state a clone size, as once, few, many or a class for expanded clones.

TGTGCCAGCAGCGGAGAGGGACAGGGTTACGAGCAGTACTTC,CASSGEGQGYEQYF,TRBJ2-7,TRBD1,.,TRBV5-4
TGCAGCGTCGACAGGGGAGGCGAGACCCAGTACTTC,CSVDRGGETQYF,TRBJ2-5,TRBD1,.,TRBV29-1
TGTGCCAGCAGGGGCTCCAGAAGGAATTCACCCCTCCACTTT,CASRGSRRNSPLHF,TRBJ1-6,.,.,TRBV6-5
TGCGCCAGCAGCTTGACAGGGGACTTTAGTTACAATGAGCAGTTCTTC,CASSLTGDFSYNEQFF,TRBJ2-1,.,.,TRBV5-1
TGCGCCAGCAGCTTGGCGATGGCGGGCGGCTACGAGCAGTACTTC,CASSLAMAGGYEQYF,TRBJ2-7,.,.,TRBV5-1
TGTGCCAGCTCACCCCTAGCGGGGGGGCAGGTTGAGCAGTTCTTC,CASSPLAGGQVEQFF,TRBJ2-1,TRBD2,.,TRBV18
TGCGCCAGCAGCCGACCGGACAGGGGTGACTATGGCTACACCTTC,CASSRPDRGDYGYTF,TRBJ1-2,TRBD1,.,TRBV5-1
TGTGCCAGCAGTCTCCCCCATGAAAAACTGTTTTTT,CASSLPHEKLFF,TRBJ1-4,.,.,TRBV28
TGCAGTGCTAGTCGCAGCGGGGGCCACAATGAGCAGTTCTTC,CSASRSGGHNEQFF,TRBJ2-1,TRBD2,few,TRBV20-1
TGCGCCAGCAGTTCCGACAGGCCTAATGAAAAACTGTTTTTT,CASSSDRPNEKLFF,TRBJ1-4,.,once,TRBV5-1
TGCAGCGTTGAGGGGCAGGGCAATCAGCCCCAGCATTTT,CSVEGQGNQPQHF,TRBJ1-5,.,.,TRBV29-1
TGTGCCAGCAGCTTAGCAACGTTACACTCTGGAAACACCATATATTTT,CASSLATLHSGNTIYF,TRBJ1-3,.,.,TRBV7-2
TGTGCCAGCAGTGACCCCTCGCGGGTAGGGAATCAGCCCCAGCATTTT,CASSDPSRVGNQPQHF,TRBJ1-5,.,.,TRBV6-1
TGCGCCAGCAGCTCTTTACAGGGGGCGGACACTGAAGCTTTCTTT,CASSSLQGADTEAFF,TRBJ1-1,TRBD1,.,TRBV5-1